This TCR beta chain originates from a study of T cells in Graves' hyperthyroidism and ophthalmopathy. Study results and limitations: Most expanded thyroid clonotypes above 0.001 also appeared in blood.

The CDR3 is 13 residues long. Germline V gene data show CDR1 as DFQATT and CDR2 as SNEGSKA (reference sequence). Trimming at V came to 5 bases and at J to 3 bases, leaving 3 bases not matched to a gene. TCR beta CDR3 regions were amplified from RNA. HTBI primers drove first-round RT-PCR of the TCR CDR3. MiXCR was run by TCRdb on the multiplex PCR reads, yielding one entry per CDR3 protein. The sample consists of 550,000 to 700,000 distinct CDR3 sequences, around 46% of them appearing once. This clonotype was counted only a few times. As yet, its antigen is unknown. This clonotype was sampled from an adult woman with Graves' disease, either hyperthyroidism or ophthalmopathy (not recorded which). The sequenced sample consisted of peripheral blood or thyroid tissue (not recorded which). The V gene is TRBV20-1, the J gene TRBJ2-3; 9 bases are shared with TRBD2. The DNA of the CDR3 is TGCAGTGCTCAGACTAGCGGTACAGATACGCAGTATTTT. Protein: CSAQTSGTDTQYF.